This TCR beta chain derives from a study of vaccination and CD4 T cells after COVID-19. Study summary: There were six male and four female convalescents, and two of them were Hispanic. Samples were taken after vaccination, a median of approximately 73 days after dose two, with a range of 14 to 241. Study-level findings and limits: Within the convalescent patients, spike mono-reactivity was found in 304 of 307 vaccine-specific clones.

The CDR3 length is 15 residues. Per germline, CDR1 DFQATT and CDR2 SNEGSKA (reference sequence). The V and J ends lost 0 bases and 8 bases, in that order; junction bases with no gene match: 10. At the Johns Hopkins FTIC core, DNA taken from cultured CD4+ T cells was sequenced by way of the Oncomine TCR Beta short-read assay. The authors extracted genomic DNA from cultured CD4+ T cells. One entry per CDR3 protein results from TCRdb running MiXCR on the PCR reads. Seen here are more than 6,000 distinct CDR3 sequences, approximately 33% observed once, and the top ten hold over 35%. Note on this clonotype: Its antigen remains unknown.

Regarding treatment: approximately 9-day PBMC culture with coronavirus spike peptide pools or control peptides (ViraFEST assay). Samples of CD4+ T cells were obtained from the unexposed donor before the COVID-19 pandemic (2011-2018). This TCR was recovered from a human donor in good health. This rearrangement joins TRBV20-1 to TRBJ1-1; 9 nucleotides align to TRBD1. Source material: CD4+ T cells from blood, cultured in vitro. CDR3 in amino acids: CSARDRGTGSSEAFF. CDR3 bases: TGCAGTGCTAGAGATAGAGGGACAGGGTCGTCCGAAGCTTTCTTT.